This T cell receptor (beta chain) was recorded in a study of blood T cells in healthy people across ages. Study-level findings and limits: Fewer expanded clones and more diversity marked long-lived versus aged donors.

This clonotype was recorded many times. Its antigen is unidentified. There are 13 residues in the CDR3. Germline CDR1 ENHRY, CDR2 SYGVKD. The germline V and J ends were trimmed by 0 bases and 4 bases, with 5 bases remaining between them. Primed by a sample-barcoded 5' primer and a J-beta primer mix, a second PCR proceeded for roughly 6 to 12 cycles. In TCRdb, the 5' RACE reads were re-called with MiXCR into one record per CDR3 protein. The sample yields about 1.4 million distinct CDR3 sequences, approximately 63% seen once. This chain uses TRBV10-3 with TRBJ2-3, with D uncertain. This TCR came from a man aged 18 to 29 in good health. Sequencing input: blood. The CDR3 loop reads CAISESAADTQYF. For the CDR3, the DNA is TGTGCCATCAGTGAGTCTGCGGCAGATACGCAGTATTTT.